A single TCR beta chain is shown here with its context. Tregs were sorted as CD4+CD25+CD127-/low cells. TCRdb called the 5' RACE reads again in MiXCR, with one record for every CDR3 protein. The sample lists fewer than 50,000 distinct CDR3 sequences, over 20% occurring once. The junction had 8 bases not matched to a gene; V was cut back by 8 bases and J by 2 bases. The CDR3 totals 14 residues. Germline V gene lookup returns CDR1 WSHSY and CDR2 SAAADI. This receptor was identified in a female donor with breast cancer. Sequenced: Tregs sorted from a lymph node. V usage is TRBV10-2 and J usage is TRBJ2-7; 8 bases match TRBD1. CDR3 DNA sequence: TGCGCCAGCCGGACAGGGATGGGCACCTACGAGCAGTACTTC. This encodes CASRTGMGTYEQYF.